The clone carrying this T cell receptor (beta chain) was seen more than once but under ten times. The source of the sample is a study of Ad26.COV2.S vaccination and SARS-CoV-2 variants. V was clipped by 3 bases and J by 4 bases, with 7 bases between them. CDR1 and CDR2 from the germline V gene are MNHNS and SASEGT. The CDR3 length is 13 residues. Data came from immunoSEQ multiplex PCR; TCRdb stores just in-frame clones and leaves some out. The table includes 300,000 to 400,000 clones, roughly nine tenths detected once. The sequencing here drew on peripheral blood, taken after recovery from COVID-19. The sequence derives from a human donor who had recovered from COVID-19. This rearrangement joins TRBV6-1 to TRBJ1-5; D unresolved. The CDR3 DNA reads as TGTGCCAGCAGTGACCGGCTAAATCAGCCCCAGCATTTT. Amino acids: CASSDRLNQPQHF.